This TCR beta chain was recovered during a study of blood T cells in healthy people across ages. Note on this clonotype: Its antigen is not identified.

Using a J-beta primer mix together with a sample-barcoded 5' primer, a second PCR was run for roughly 7 to 11 cycles. Every sample produced at least 3 million CDR3-containing paired-end reads. TCRdb reprocessed the 5' RACE reads via MiXCR and lists one record per CDR3 protein. Found here are more than 700,000 distinct CDR3 sequences, 35% to 60% of them singletons; the top ten hold around 18%. Study-wide findings and caveats: There was no known CMV status for donors, so expanded clonotype changes were possibly confounded.

V lost 5 bases to trimming and J lost 1 base, with 9 bases between them. CDR3 length: 15 amino acids. Source material: blood. This TCR derives from a man older than 75 in good health. V gene TRBV12-3 or TRBV12-4 combines with J gene TRBJ2-6, with D unclear. Here the CDR3 reads CASSPWQSGANVLTF. CDR3 sequence (DNA): TGTGCCAGCAGTCCATGGCAATCTGGGGCCAACGTCCTGACTTTC.